This TCR beta chain came from a study of blood T cells in healthy people across ages. This clonotype was recorded only once. The use of a sample-barcoded 5' primer and a J-beta primer mix characterized a second PCR of roughly 7 to 11 cycles. One entry per CDR3 protein results from TCRdb running MiXCR on the 5' RACE reads. The data contain over 600,000 distinct CDR3 sequences, roughly 43% of them singletons. The CDR3 extends over 16 amino acids. Deletions cut 0 bases from V and 0 bases from J, with 10 bases between. CDR1 is SGHRS and CDR2 is YFSETQ in the germline V gene. This chain links TRBV5-1 with TRBJ2-1, with unresolved D. The sample taken for sequencing was blood. The receptor comes from an elderly man in good health. The CDR3 reads CASSLVAWSSYNEQFF. DNA for the CDR3: TGCGCCAGCAGCTTGGTCGCCTGGAGCTCCTACAATGAGCAGTTCTTC.